These 21 T cell receptor beta chains share one sample of origin, sequenced in a study of shared clonotypes between healthy human individuals. TCRdb keeps only in-frame clones here, not all; method: immunoSEQ multiplex PCR. The data show about 460,000 clones, approximately 71% seen once. Material for sequencing was PBMCs. These receptors came from a woman between 40 and 50 years old in good health. Some clones in this sample may be carry-over from other donors' samples.

Here the CDR3 reads CASSRAAGTDTQYF. CDR3 bases: TGTGCCAGCAGCCGTGCAGCTGGCACAGATACGCAGTATTTT. The chain is built from TRBV28 and TRBJ2-3; no definite D call. The CDR3 is made up of 14 amino acids. In germline, CDR1 is MDHEN, CDR2 SYDVKM. V shed 6 bases and J shed 1 base, with 11 bases lying between them.

This chain uses TRBV19 with TRBJ2-6; D gene unclear. The V end was cut by 5 bases, the J end by 0 bases, with 8 bases between. Germline V gene data show CDR1 as LNHDA and CDR2 as SQIVND (reference sequence). The CDR3 consists of 15 residues. DNA of the CDR3: TGTGCCAGTAGTCTCTTCAGCTCTGGGGCCAACGTCCTGACTTTC. It is translated as CASSLFSSGANVLTF.

V usage is TRBV5-1 and J usage is TRBJ2-5, with 8 bases that match TRBD1. The CDR3 has 16 residues. The germline V gene encodes CDR1 SGHRS and CDR2 YFSETQ. V lost 0 bases to trimming and J lost 2 bases; unmatched junction nucleotides: 6. The CDR3 DNA is TGCGCCAGCAGCTTGGCCTTTGGACAGGGACAAGAGACCCAGTACTTC. It codes for CASSLAFGQGQETQYF.

V usage is TRBV5-1 and J usage is TRBJ1-1; 9 nucleotides match TRBD1. The CDR3 loop spans 15 amino acids. In germline, CDR1 is SGHRS, CDR2 YFSETQ. The V gene end was trimmed by 2 bases and the J gene end by 5 bases; junction bases not matched to a gene: 7. Here the CDR3 reads CASSLTGGAMTEAFF. The CDR3 DNA sequence: TGCGCCAGCAGCTTAACAGGGGGCGCGATGACTGAAGCTTTCTTT. Supplemented by reference TRBV5-1 and TRBJ1-1, the full variable domain reads KAGVTQTPRYLIKTRGQQVTLSCSPISGHRSVSWYQQTPGQGLQFLFEYFSETQRNKGNFPGRFSGRQFSNSRSEMNVSTLELGDSALYLCASSLTGGAMTEAFFGQGTRLTVV.

This clone has a count of ten or more. CDR3 nucleotides: TGTGCCAGCAGACAAGGGACTAGCGGGAGGTATGAGCAGTTCTTC. It specifies CASRQGTSGRYEQFF. V gene TRBV27 combines with J gene TRBJ2-1; 15 bases fit TRBD2. Trimming cost V 6 bases and J 8 bases; bases outside gene matches: 5. Germline CDR1 MNHEY, CDR2 SMNVEV (reference sequence). This CDR3 spans 15 amino acids.

The chain joins TRBV19 to TRBJ2-5; 7 bases map to TRBD1. The CDR3 has 13 amino acids. Germline lookup yields CDR1 LNHDA and CDR2 SQIVND (reference sequence). V shed 6 bases, J shed 4 bases, and the junction held 5 bases outside the gene matches. In nucleotides, the CDR3 is TGTGCCAGTAGAAGGGGGCTGGGAGAGACCCAGTACTTC. This encodes CASRRGLGETQYF.

This clone has a count of ten or more. Other nucleotide sequences in the sample specify the same CDR3. V is TRBV5-1 and J is TRBJ1-2; TRBD1 agrees at 7 bases. CDR1 and CDR2 from the germline V gene are SGHRS and YFSETQ. The CDR3 runs to 14 residues. The V and J ends lost 2 bases and 5 bases, in that order; junction bases with no gene match: 6. The CDR3 spells CASSFRQGGYGYTF. The CDR3 DNA reads as TGCGCCAGCAGCTTTCGACAGGGCGGGTATGGCTACACCTTC.

The chain recombines TRBV27 with TRBJ2-3; 9 nucleotides match TRBD2. Germline loops: CDR1 MNHEY, CDR2 SMNVEV (reference sequence). CDR3 length equals 15 residues. V lost 3 bases to trimming and J lost 2 bases; unmatched junction nucleotides: 3. The CDR3 bases are TGTGCCAGCAGTTTGACTAGCGGAGACACAGATACGCAGTATTTT. Translation gives CASSLTSGDTDTQYF.

The DNA for the CDR3 is TGTGCCCGAGCAGGGGTCCAAGAGACCCAGTACTTC. Protein sequence: CARAGVQETQYF. This rearrangement joins TRBV30 to TRBJ2-5; D might be TRBD1 (6 bases). V lost 8 bases to trimming and J lost 1 base, with 11 bases between them. The CDR3 consists of 12 residues. The germline V gene encodes CDR1 GTSNPN and CDR2 SVGIG (reference sequence).

The rearrangement links TRBV18 to TRBJ1-5; D ambiguous. V lost 2 bases to trimming and J lost 5 bases, with 13 bases between them. There are 15 residues in the CDR3. Per germline, CDR1 KGHSH and CDR2 LQKENI. CDR3 protein: CASSPWAVRDQPQHF. The CDR3 nucleotides are TGTGCCAGCTCACCATGGGCAGTTAGAGATCAGCCCCAGCATTTT.

This clone was observed a handful of times. The chain is built from TRBV19 and TRBJ2-5; 8 nucleotides align to TRBD2. CDR1 and CDR2 from the germline V gene are LNHDA and SQIVND (reference sequence). The J segment lost 3 bases and the V segment lost 6 bases, leaving 6 bases of the junction unmatched. This CDR3 region has 14 residues. CDR3: CASSTAGGEETQYF. In nucleotides, the CDR3 is TGTGCCAGTAGCACCGCGGGGGGAGAAGAGACCCAGTACTTC.

This chain links TRBV19 with TRBJ2-2; D call uncertain. The CDR3 sequence is 19 residues long. V dropped 3 bases and J dropped 0 bases, with 20 bases sitting between them. Per germline, CDR1 LNHDA and CDR2 SQIVND (reference sequence). Written as DNA, the CDR3 is TGTGCCAGTAGTATCCTGGGGTCAATAAAGGACCCGAACACCGGGGAGCTGTTTTTT. Its protein is CASSILGSIKDPNTGELFF.

V usage is TRBV18 and J usage is TRBJ2-3; D might be TRBD2 (6 bases). V was shortened by 0 bases and J by 5 bases, with 12 bases between the two germline ends. The CDR3 is 15 amino acids. Germline CDR1 is KGHSH and CDR2 is LQKENI. The DNA for the CDR3 is TGTGCCAGCTCACCACCGGGACGGGAGTTAGATACGCAGTATTTT. Residues: CASSPPGRELDTQYF. The full variable domain, rest sourced from reference TRBV18 and TRBJ2-3, is NAGVMQNPRHLVRRRGQEARLRCSPMKGHSHVYWYRQLPEEGLKFMVYLQKENIIDESGMPKERFSAEFPKEGPSILRIQQVVRGDSAAYFCASSPPGRELDTQYFGPGTRLTVL.

This rearrangement joins TRBV6-1 to TRBJ2-1, with TRBD2 matching 11 bases. This CDR3 is 15 amino acids long. From germline, CDR1 is MNHNS and CDR2 SASEGT. Trimming took 4 bases from V and 3 from J; bases not matched to a gene: 2. The CDR3 sequence is CASSGSGRDYNEQFF. For the CDR3, the DNA is TGTGCCAGCAGTGGTAGCGGGAGGGACTACAATGAGCAGTTCTTC.

The chain links TRBV29-1 to TRBJ2-3, with 9 bases matching TRBD2. The germline V gene encodes CDR1 SQVTM and CDR2 ANQGSEA. The CDR3 loop spans 13 amino acids. J lost 4 bases, V lost 4 bases, and 3 bases had no gene match. CDR3 amino acids: CSVVLAGADTQYF. In DNA form, the CDR3 reads TGCAGCGTTGTATTAGCGGGAGCAGATACGCAGTATTTT.

This clone occurred a few times. The chain has TRBV5-1 and TRBJ2-2, with TRBD1 identical over 10 bases. The CDR3 has 16 amino acids. Germline V gene data show CDR1 as SGHRS and CDR2 as YFSETQ. The V and J ends lost 4 bases and 6 bases, in that order; junction bases with no gene match: 9. The CDR3 DNA is TGCGCCAGCAGCATCGGACAGGGGGATTGGTCCGGGGAGCTGTTTTTT. As protein: CASSIGQGDWSGELFF.

This rearrangement joins TRBV10-3 to TRBJ1-4; maybe TRBD1 (5 bases). The CDR3 runs to 13 residues. Between the trimmed V and J ends, which lost 4 bases and 3 bases, there was a span of 6 bases. The germline V gene has CDR1 ENHRY and CDR2 SYGVKD. The CDR3 DNA follows: TGTGCCATCAGTGGCAGGGCTAATGAAAAACTGTTTTTT. The encoded protein is CAISGRANEKLFF.

As regards this clone: A far larger clone is off by one base, so a read error is likely. No conserved phenylalanine or tryptophan is present at the end of the CDR3, so a read error is the likely explanation. The chain's CDR3 is CASSQLVGYEQYS. CDR3 sequence (DNA): TGCGCCAGCAGCCAACTAGTGGGGTACGAGCAGTACTCC. The rearrangement links TRBV4-1 to TRBJ2-7; D is unresolved. CDR1 is MGHRA and CDR2 is YSYEKL in the germline V gene. CDR3 length: 13 residues. Trimming removed 2 bases at V and 4 bases at J, with 9 bases between.

As concerns this clone: This is likely an artifact of a read error, given a far larger clone one base away. The chain recombines TRBV30 with TRBJ1-2; 8 bases are shared with TRBD1. The V gene's germline CDR1 is GTSNPN and CDR2 SVGIG (reference sequence). The CDR3 extends over 14 amino acids. The CDR3: CARRRDRSNYGYTF. DNA of the CDR3: TGTGCCCGGAGACGGGACAGGAGTAACTATGGCTACACCTTC.

V is TRBV7-8 and J is TRBJ2-7; maybe TRBD1 (5 bases). CDR1 is SGHVS, CDR2 FQNEAQ, per germline. The CDR3 is made up of 14 amino acids. With 6 bases removed from V and 1 base from J, the gap between germline ends came to 13 bases. CDR3 sequence (DNA): TGTGCCAGCAGGATCTTCAGGGAATCCTACGAGCAGTACTTC. Translating gives CASRIFRESYEQYF.

Regarding this clone: This may arise from a read error, as a much more abundant clone is one base away. The identical CDR3 is also encoded by other nucleotide sequences in the sample. The rearrangement joins TRBV2 to TRBJ2-5; 16 nucleotides line up with TRBD2. Germline CDR1 reads SNHLY; CDR2 reads FYNNEI. With V trimmed by 9 bases and J by 7 bases, 5 bases remained unmatched. There are 14 residues in the CDR3. CDR3 region: CASTGTSGRGTQYF. For the CDR3, the DNA is TGTGCCAGTACCGGGACTAGCGGGAGGGGGACCCAGTACTTC.